These T cell receptor beta chains were read from a single sample in a study of technical replicates of blood from a few donors. The repertoire was sequenced with immunoSEQ multiplex PCR; TCRdb's copy has only in-frame clones and lacks some. The data show roughly 12,000 clones, almost 80% seen once. The sequenced sample consisted of PBMCs. The receptors stem from a human donor in good health. The CDR3 runs from the conserved cysteine through the conserved F or W. The D gene is left open where the match is weak. Rows may omit the clone size; those that give it use once, few, many or a size class.

v_call	clone_size	cdr3_length	d_call	j_call	cdr3_aa	cdr3_nt
TRBV28	NA	17	NA	TRBJ1-1	CASSPPQGVGMNTEAFF	TGTGCCAGCAGCCCCCCCCAGGGCGTGGGGATGAACACTGAAGCTTTCTTT
TRBV9	NA	13	NA	TRBJ2-7	CASSPPGEHEQYF	TGTGCCAGCAGCCCCCCGGGGGAGCACGAGCAGTACTTC
TRBV5-4	NA	15	NA	TRBJ1-1	CASSLESGGVTEAFF	TGTGCCAGCAGCTTGGAGTCAGGAGGAGTCACTGAAGCTTTCTTT
TRBV7-9	NA	19	TRBD2	TRBJ2-7	CASSQGPGQQLAGAYEQYF	TGTGCCAGCAGCCAGGGGCCGGGACAACAACTAGCGGGAGCGTACGAGCAGTACTTC
TRBV14	NA	14	NA	TRBJ2-7	CASSHPHRGAEQYF	TGTGCCAGCAGCCATCCCCACCGGGGGGCCGAGCAGTACTTC
TRBV2	NA	13	TRBD1	TRBJ2-7	CASLRDRDNEQYF	TGTGCCAGTCTCCGGGACAGGGATAACGAGCAGTACTTC
TRBV5-1	NA	14	TRBD2	TRBJ2-3	CASSFTSDRNTQYF	TGCGCCAGCAGCTTCACTAGCGACCGGAATACGCAGTATTTT
TRBV28	NA	16	TRBD2	TRBJ2-1	CASKDSGRAIGNEQFF	TGTGCCAGCAAGGATAGCGGGAGGGCCATTGGGAATGAGCAGTTCTTC
TRBV11-2	few	17	TRBD2	TRBJ2-1	CASSLDLASGSYNEQFF	TGTGCCAGCAGCTTAGATTTGGCTAGCGGGAGCTACAATGAGCAGTTCTTC
TRBV2	NA	13	NA	TRBJ2-1	CASSSDSYNEQFF	TGTGCCAGCAGTTCGGACAGTTACAATGAGCAGTTCTTC
TRBV11-3	few	15	TRBD2	TRBJ2-1	CASSPGLAGGHEQFF	TGTGCCAGCAGCCCTGGACTAGCGGGAGGCCATGAGCAGTTCTTC
TRBV6-6	NA	15	NA	TRBJ1-1	CASSSWTNLDTEAFF	TGTGCCAGCAGTTCATGGACAAATCTTGACACTGAAGCTTTCTTT
TRBV2	NA	15	TRBD1	TRBJ2-7	CASRVRTGGLYEQYF	TGTGCCAGCAGGGTCAGGACAGGGGGTCTCTACGAGCAGTACTTC
TRBV2	NA	14	NA	TRBJ2-2	CASSPQANTGELFF	TGTGCCAGCAGCCCACAGGCGAACACCGGGGAGCTGTTTTTT
TRBV9	few	17	TRBD1	TRBJ1-1	CASSVGAGGEQNTEAFF	TGTGCCAGCAGCGTAGGGGCAGGGGGTGAACAGAACACTGAAGCTTTCTTT
TRBV7-8	NA	15	NA	TRBJ2-7	CASSLVSGRDYEQYF	TGTGCCAGCAGCTTAGTATCGGGCAGGGACTACGAGCAGTACTTC
TRBV18	NA	15	TRBD1	TRBJ1-5	CASSEQGQGNQPQHF	TGTGCCAGCTCAGAACAGGGGCAGGGCAATCAGCCCCAGCATTTT
TRBV19	few	14	TRBD1	TRBJ1-2	CASSISGGDYGYTF	TGTGCCAGTAGTATCTCAGGGGGCGACTATGGCTACACCTTC
TRBV5-1	NA	16	TRBD2	TRBJ2-1	CASSLGLAGGPDEQFF	TGCGCCAGCAGCTTGGGACTAGCGGGAGGGCCTGATGAGCAGTTCTTC
TRBV19	NA	14	TRBD2	TRBJ2-1	CASNGGRAHNEQFF	TGTGCCAGTAATGGCGGGAGAGCTCACAATGAGCAGTTCTTC
TRBV7-2	NA	15	NA	TRBJ2-5	CASSRQRGGQETQYF	TGTGCCAGCAGCCGGCAGAGAGGGGGCCAAGAGACCCAGTACTTC
TRBV5-1	few	15	NA	TRBJ1-3	CASSLDDSPGNTIYF	TGCGCCAGCAGCTTGGACGACTCTCCTGGAAACACCATATATTTT
TRBV12-1	few	17	NA	TRBJ1-1	CASSPYRDIRGGTEAFF	TGTGCCAGCAGCCCTTATCGGGATATCAGGGGAGGGACTGAAGCTTTCTTT
TRBV10-3	NA	13	TRBD1	TRBJ1-1	CAISGGMNTEAFF	TGTGCCATCTCAGGGGGGATGAACACTGAAGCTTTCTTT
TRBV18	few	14	TRBD1	TRBJ1-3	CASSPRDRSNTIYF	TGTGCCAGCTCACCCCGGGACAGGAGTAACACCATATATTTT
TRBV30	NA	12	NA	TRBJ2-5	CAWSVSEETQYF	TGTGCCTGGAGTGTGTCGGAGGAGACCCAGTACTTC
TRBV4-2	once	16	TRBD2	TRBJ2-3	CASSQGLAGGPDTQYF	TGTGCCAGCAGCCAAGGACTAGCGGGAGGGCCAGATACGCAGTATTTT
TRBV7-2	NA	15	NA	TRBJ2-1	CASSFDSDSYNEQFF	TGTGCCAGCAGCTTCGACAGCGACTCCTACAATGAGCAGTTCTTC
TRBV7-8	few	14	TRBD2	TRBJ2-1	CASSFVGGGNEQFF	TGTGCCAGCAGCTTTGTCGGGGGGGGCAATGAGCAGTTCTTC
TRBV20-1	NA	11	TRBD2	TRBJ2-1	CSASGLAGQFF	TGCAGTGCTTCGGGACTAGCGGGTCAGTTCTTC
TRBV7-2	NA	15	NA	TRBJ2-7	CASSLVVGASYEQYF	TGTGCCAGCAGCTTAGTCGTGGGAGCTTCCTACGAGCAGTACTTC